The 25 T cell receptor beta chains presented below share a single source sample, sequenced in a study of blood T cells in healthy people across ages (dated by TCRdb to between 2014 and 2017). Preparation of the library involved 5' RACE. The sequencer was an Illumina HiSeq 2500. The second PCR ran for about 6 to 12 cycles and used a J-beta primer mix along with a sample-barcoded 5' primer. TCRdb reanalyzed the raw reads on its own, using fastp at Q25 for trimming and MiXCR for clone calling, and kept in-frame beta chains. For every CDR3 protein sequence, its rows merge into one entry that carries the most common genes and DNA. A total of about 800,000 distinct CDR3 sequences appear in this sample, approximately 25% of them only once. Jointly, the top ten make up 3% to 4.5% of the sample. These data also featured in a second study, about T cells of mothers and their children.

Material for sequencing was blood. These receptors all stem from a boy aged 10-17 years in good health.

The V and J genes are TRBV7-9 and TRBJ2-1; 7 bases are a match to TRBD2. With 1 base clipped from V and 5 bases from J, the junction kept 2 bases outside the gene matches. Germline loops: CDR1 SEHNR, CDR2 FQNEAQ (reference sequence). CDR3 length: 14 amino acids. CDR3 loop: CASSLESGDNEQFF. The CDR3 DNA follows: TGTGCCAGCAGCTTAGAAAGCGGGGACAATGAGCAGTTCTTC.

V gene TRBV6-2 or TRBV6-3 combines with J gene TRBJ2-5; maybe TRBD1 (5 bases). Germline CDR1 is MNHEY and CDR2 is SVGEGT. This CDR3 contains 14 residues. The V end was cut by 0 bases, the J end by 3 bases, with 8 bases between. The CDR3 bases are TGTGCCAGCAGTTACTCTTCGGACAAAGAGACCCAGTACTTC. Encoded protein: CASSYSSDKETQYF.

This clonotype has more than one count but fewer than ten. This chain connects TRBV5-1 to TRBJ2-3, with D tentatively TRBD2 (5 bases). Germline V lookup: CDR1 SGHRS, CDR2 YFSETQ. The CDR3 totals 15 residues. With 0 bases removed from V and 5 bases from J, the gap between germline ends came to 13 bases. CDR3 nucleotides: TGCGCCAGCAGCTTGGACTTCCTTGCGGGAGATACGCAGTATTTT. This translates into CASSLDFLAGDTQYF. The full variable domain, with the rest looked up from reference TRBV5-1 and TRBJ2-3, is KAGVTQTPRYLIKTRGQQVTLSCSPISGHRSVSWYQQTPGQGLQFLFEYFSETQRNKGNFPGRFSGRQFSNSRSEMNVSTLELGDSALYLCASSLDFLAGDTQYFGPGTRLTVL.

J is TRBJ2-3 and V is TRBV5-1; D ambiguous. This CDR3 has 15 residues. Trimming pared 4 bases from V and 1 base from J, leaving 13 bases between. Germline loops: CDR1 SGHRS, CDR2 YFSETQ. Here the CDR3 DNA reads TGCGCCAGCAGCAACCTTGCCCGGGGCACAGATACGCAGTATTTT. Amino acids: CASSNLARGTDTQYF. Using reference TRBV5-1 and TRBJ2-3 for the parts outside the CDR3, the full variable domain is KAGVTQTPRYLIKTRGQQVTLSCSPISGHRSVSWYQQTPGQGLQFLFEYFSETQRNKGNFPGRFSGRQFSNSRSEMNVSTLELGDSALYLCASSNLARGTDTQYFGPGTRLTVL.

The genes are TRBV27 and TRBJ2-7; TRBD2 matches at 11 bases. Germline loops: CDR1 MNHEY, CDR2 SMNVEV (reference sequence). Trimming at V came to 5 bases and at J to 3 bases, leaving 6 bases not matched to a gene. The CDR3 is 15 residues long. The CDR3 DNA reads TGTGCCAGCAGTCCCACGACTAGCGGGAACTACGAGCAGTACTTC. Protein product: CASSPTTSGNYEQYF.

This clonotype was counted ten times or more. J is TRBJ2-5 and V is TRBV18; D uncertain. Germline V gives CDR1 KGHSH, CDR2 LQKENI. Deletions cut 0 bases from V and 3 bases from J, with 8 bases between. This CDR3 is 14 amino acids long. The CDR3 sequence is CASSPPRPEETQYF. DNA of the CDR3: TGTGCCAGCTCACCACCCCGGCCAGAAGAGACCCAGTACTTC.

In its sample, this clonotype was seen a few times. The J gene is TRBJ1-2, the V gene TRBV4-1; TRBD1 matches 8 bases. Germline assignment: CDR1 MGHRA and CDR2 YSYEKL. Losses at the gene ends were 0 bases for V and 3 bases for J; bases not matched to a gene: 3. CDR3 size: 15 residues. The CDR3 here is CASSQEDRVDYGYTF. In DNA form, the CDR3 reads TGCGCCAGCAGCCAAGAGGACAGGGTAGACTATGGCTACACCTTC.

The genes are TRBV20-1 and TRBJ2-1; 7 positions match TRBD2. V lost 0 bases to trimming and J lost 1 base; unmatched junction nucleotides: 6. The CDR3 is made up of 16 amino acids. CDR1 DFQATT and CDR2 SNEGSKA come from the germline V gene (reference sequence). This CDR3 is CSARDLQGGSYNEQFF. CDR3 nucleotide sequence: TGCAGTGCTAGAGATCTCCAGGGAGGGTCCTACAATGAGCAGTTCTTC.

There are a few counts of this clonotype. V and J are TRBV4-3 and TRBJ1-2; 7 bases agree with TRBD1. Germline V gene lookup returns CDR1 LGHNA and CDR2 YSLEER. J lost 4 bases, V lost 0 bases, and 5 bases had no gene match. The CDR3 length is 15 residues. The CDR3 DNA reads as TGCGCCAGCAGCCAAGATCGAGGGGGCACCTATGGCTACACCTTC. This translates into CASSQDRGGTYGYTF.

The chain recombines TRBV7-9 with TRBJ2-5; TRBD2 matches at 9 bases. Germline trimming cut 6 bases from V and 4 bases from J; bases unmatched to any gene: 9. The CDR3 length is 15 residues. Germline V gene lookup returns CDR1 SEHNR and CDR2 FQNEAQ (reference sequence). The CDR3 bases are TGTGCCAGCAGTCCTCAGCTAGCGGGAATAGAGACCCAGTACTTC. Translated: CASSPQLAGIETQYF. The variable domain in full, completed from reference TRBV7-9 and TRBJ2-5, reads DTGVSQNPRHKITKRGQNVTFRCDPISEHNRLYWYRQTLGQGPEFLTYFQNEAQLEKSRLLSDRFSAERPKGSFSTLEIQRTEQGDSAMYLCASSPQLAGIETQYFGPGTRLLVL.

This clonotype was seen a handful of times. V gene TRBV4-3 combines with J gene TRBJ2-1; TRBD1 agrees at 8 bases. With the DNA end fitting TRBJ2-5 better, the J assignment may be wrong. CDR3 size: 15 residues. Germline assignment: CDR1 LGHNA and CDR2 YSLEER. The CDR3 protein is CASSQSGGSQETQYF. For the CDR3, the DNA is TGCGCCAGCAGCCAATCAGGGGGCTCCCAAGAGACCCAGTACTTC.

The J gene is TRBJ1-4, the V gene TRBV7-2; TRBD1 is a possible D gene (5 bases). This CDR3 contains 15 residues. V lost 5 bases and J 12 bases, leaving 22 bases between the germline ends. Germline V gene data show CDR1 as SGHTA and CDR2 as FQGNSA. The CDR3 DNA follows: TGTGCCAGCAGCGCGTATGGAGGGGTCGCGGTGGAACTGTTTTTT. Translation gives CASSAYGGVAVELFF.

This clonotype was observed at least ten times. The genes are TRBV10-3 and TRBJ1-3, with D possibly TRBD1 on 6 matching bases. Germline values: CDR1 ENHRY, CDR2 SYGVKD. V was shortened by 5 bases and J by 0 bases, with 8 bases between the two germline ends. There are 14 residues in the CDR3. The CDR3 DNA reads as TGTGCCATCAGTCCGGACAGCTCTGGAAACACCATATATTTT. This translates into CAISPDSSGNTIYF.

The chain couples TRBV5-5 to TRBJ2-5; D possibly corresponds to TRBD2 (7 bases). Judging by the DNA end, TRBJ2-1 fits better; the J call may be wrong. In germline, CDR1 is SGHKS, CDR2 YYEKEE (reference sequence). This CDR3 spans 16 amino acids. Written as DNA, the CDR3 is TGTGCCAGCAGCTTGGTAGGGGGGGCCGTCTACAATGAGCAGTTCTTC. Its protein is CASSLVGGAVYNEQFF.

The chain combines TRBV6-5 with TRBJ1-2, with TRBD1 matching over 7 bases. Germline CDR1 is MNHEY and CDR2 is SVGAGI. With 5 bases clipped from V and 6 bases from J, the junction kept 6 bases outside the gene matches. This CDR3 spans 13 amino acids. The CDR3 sequence is CASSIGTEHGYTF. The CDR3 nucleotides are TGTGCCAGCAGTATAGGGACAGAGCATGGCTACACCTTC.

The chain joins TRBV3-1 to TRBJ2-3; TRBD2 aligns across 10 bases. The CDR3 spans 17 residues. The junction had 4 bases not matched to a gene; V was cut back by 1 base and J by 0 bases. The germline V gene has CDR1 LGHDT and CDR2 YNNKEL (reference sequence). CDR3 coding DNA: TGTGCCAGCAGCCAAGCCGGACTAGCGGAGAGCACAGATACGCAGTATTTT. This gives the protein CASSQAGLAESTDTQYF.

This sequence joins TRBV3-1 and TRBJ1-6; the D is unclear. This CDR3 has 15 residues. The germline V and J ends were trimmed by 0 bases and 7 bases, with 10 bases remaining between them. CDR1 is LGHDT, CDR2 YNNKEL, per germline (reference sequence). The CDR3 nucleotides read TGTGCCAGCAGCCAAGATTTCGGGGTCAATTCACCCCTCCACTTT. Its translation is CASSQDFGVNSPLHF.

Turning to this clonotype: Without the conserved terminal phenylalanine or tryptophan, this CDR3 likely stems from a read error. This rearrangement joins TRBV6-5 to TRBJ2-7, with D perhaps matching TRBD2 (5 bases). CDR3 length: 14 residues. Looked up from germline, CDR1 is MNHEY and CDR2 is SVGAGI. V lost 5 bases, J lost 0 bases, and 11 bases lay in between. CDR3 nucleotides: TGTGCCAGCAGTGCGACGGGGAGCTCCTACGAGCAGTACCTC. It translates to CASSATGSSYEQYL.

In this sample, this clonotype turned up a few times. The chain uses TRBV12-3 or TRBV12-4 and TRBJ2-7, with 8 bases fitting TRBD1. After removal of 0 bases from V and 6 bases from J, the junction contained 1 base not matched to a gene. This CDR3 is built from 13 residues. The CDR3 loop is CASSLAGTGEQYF. CDR3 nucleotide sequence: TGTGCCAGCAGTTTAGCGGGGACAGGCGAGCAGTACTTC.

This clonotype was seen more than once but under ten times. This rearrangement joins TRBV29-1 to TRBJ1-1; maybe TRBD1 (5 bases). V dropped 6 bases and J dropped 4 bases, with 18 bases sitting between them. Germline CDR1 and CDR2: SQVTM and ANQGSEA. The CDR3 is made up of 14 amino acids. For the CDR3, the DNA is TGCAGCGTCGAGAACTCAGGGTGGACCACTGAAGCTTTCTTT. Protein product: CSVENSGWTTEAFF.

V is TRBV28 and J is TRBJ2-7; 11 nucleotides line up with TRBD2. The CDR3 has 15 residues. V lost 4 bases and J lost 4; bases outside the gene matches: 6. Looked up from germline, CDR1 is MDHEN and CDR2 is SYDVKM. CDR3 in DNA: TGTGCCAGCAGTTCCAGACTAGCGGGACGATACGAGCAGTACTTC. This sequence encodes CASSSRLAGRYEQYF.

This clonotype was detected only a few times. This chain's CDR3 is CASSQGLVNEQYF. In DNA form, the CDR3 reads TGCGCCAGCAGTCAGGGACTAGTGAACGAGCAGTACTTC. This sequence joins TRBV10-2 and TRBJ2-5; TRBD2 matches 8 bases. The DNA end lines up better with TRBJ2-7; the J call may be wrong. This CDR3 has 13 residues. Germline CDR1 reads WSHSY; CDR2 reads SAAADI.

The J gene is TRBJ2-7, the V gene TRBV7-2; possibly TRBD2 for D (5 bases). Trimming left V 2 bases short and J 5 bases short, with 13 bases between. The V gene's germline CDR1 is SGHTA and CDR2 FQGNSA. The CDR3 length is 14 residues. In DNA form, the CDR3 reads TGTGCCAGCAGCTTAAGCGCGGTGCGGGACGAGCAGTACTTC. Its translation is CASSLSAVRDEQYF.

V usage is TRBV29-1 and J usage is TRBJ2-7; perhaps TRBD2 as D (6 bases). CDR3 size: 12 residues. CDR1 and CDR2 (germline): SQVTM, ANQGSEA. V dropped 2 bases and J dropped 5 bases, with 10 bases sitting between them. The CDR3 DNA is TGCAGCGTTGAATCAGGGAGGAACGAGCAGTACTTC. Its translation: CSVESGRNEQYF.

This clonotype has just a few counts. The CDR3 loop is CASSMGVGQTYGYTF. The CDR3 bases are TGTGCCAGTAGTATGGGAGTCGGACAGACATATGGCTACACCTTC. The rearrangement joins TRBV19 to TRBJ1-2, with D perhaps TRBD1 (6 bases). Germline CDR1 LNHDA, CDR2 SQIVND (reference sequence). The V and J ends lost 3 bases and 5 bases respectively, with 16 bases between them. This CDR3 is 15 amino acids long.